These T cell receptor beta chains were read from a single sample in a study of cytomegalovirus exposure and HLA in healthy donors. Using immunoSEQ multiplex PCR, the repertoire was profiled, and TCRdb retains in-frame clones only, with some absent. The sample has about 160,000 clones, roughly 78% seen once. The sequenced material came from PBMCs. Every receptor here comes from a woman aged 50 to 65 in good health and CMV-seropositive. Both conserved end residues are part of each CDR3. The D gene is left open where the match is weak. Not all rows give a size; the values are once, few, many and, for expanded clones, a class.

size	D	V	J	CDR3	DNA
.	TRBD2	TRBV7-9	TRBJ2-3	CASSRGGGSTDTQYF	TGTGCCAGCAGCCGAGGCGGGGGTAGCACAGATACGCAGTATTTT
few	.	TRBV27	TRBJ1-3	CASSPSLSGNTIYF	TGTGCCAGCAGTCCCTCACTATCTGGAAACACCATATATTTT
.	.	TRBV6-6	TRBJ2-2	CASSSGYEPGSGELFF	TGTGCCAGCAGTTCCGGATATGAGCCGGGGTCCGGGGAGCTGTTTTTT
.	TRBD1	TRBV7-2	TRBJ1-2	CASRTGADYGYTF	TGTGCCAGCCGGACAGGGGCCGACTATGGCTACACCTTC
.	.	TRBV28	TRBJ2-6	CASSFSPTTGANVLTF	TGTGCCAGCAGTTTTAGCCCAACGACTGGGGCCAACGTCCTGACTTTC
few	TRBD1	TRBV19	TRBJ1-1	CASSSPDRGNTEAFF	TGTGCCAGTAGTTCCCCGGACAGGGGAAACACTGAAGCTTTCTTT
.	TRBD2	TRBV7-9	TRBJ2-7	CSSSSLGSGRAYEQYF	TGTTCCAGCAGCTCCCTTGGTAGCGGGAGGGCCTACGAGCAGTACTTC
.	TRBD2	TRBV6-1	TRBJ2-3	CASSATSGTDTQYF	TGTGCCAGCAGTGCGACTAGCGGCACAGATACGCAGTATTTT
.	TRBD2	TRBV9	TRBJ2-7	CASSQIAGGPYEQYF	TGTGCCAGCAGTCAGATAGCGGGAGGCCCCTACGAGCAGTACTTC
.	TRBD1	TRBV11-2	TRBJ2-7	CASSDHNRGVYEQYF	TGTGCCAGCAGCGACCACAACAGGGGGGTCTACGAGCAGTACTTC
.	.	TRBV7-2	TRBJ1-4	CASNGFTGEKLFF	TGTGCCAGCAACGGGTTCACGGGGGAAAAACTGTTTTTT
.	TRBD1	TRBV28	TRBJ1-2	CASRRQGVDYGYTF	TGTGCCAGCAGAAGACAGGGGGTGGACTATGGCTACACCTTC
once	.	TRBV29-1	TRBJ2-7	CSGGEGGYEQYF	TGCAGCGGCGGAGAAGGGGGCTACGAGCAGTACTTC
.	.	TRBV27	TRBJ2-4	CASSSEGRGIQYF	TGTGCCAGCAGTTCGGAGGGCCGGGGCATTCAGTACTTC
few	.	TRBV7-9	TRBJ2-2	CASSFGRENTGELFF	TGTGCCAGCAGCTTCGGGCGGGAGAACACCGGGGAGCTGTTTTTT
.	.	TRBV6-6	TRBJ2-3	CASSYSTASTDTQYF	TGTGCCAGCAGTTACTCGACAGCTAGCACAGATACGCAGTATTTT
few	.	TRBV28	TRBJ1-5	CASRPDTYSNQPQHF	TGTGCCAGCAGACCCGACACCTATAGCAATCAGCCCCAGCATTTT
.	.	TRBV7-2	TRBJ2-4	CASSLVPQGKNIQYF	TGTGCCAGCAGCTTAGTCCCTCAGGGGAAAAACATTCAGTACTTC
.	TRBD1	TRBV6-5	TRBJ1-2	CASGKKTGGYGYTF	TGTGCCAGCGGGAAAAAGACAGGGGGCTATGGCTACACCTTC
.	TRBD2	TRBV18	TRBJ2-7	CASSPSRGGYEQYF	TGTGCCAGCTCACCGTCGCGGGGGGGCTACGAGCAGTACTTC
.	.	TRBV9	TRBJ1-1	CASSVTVNTEAFF	TGTGCCAGCAGCGTCACAGTGAACACTGAAGCTTTCTTT
.	.	TRBV9	TRBJ2-5	CASSADLGGVGTQYF	TGTGCCAGCAGCGCCGACCTAGGCGGGGTGGGGACCCAGTACTTC
.	TRBD1	TRBV18	TRBJ2-1	CASSPPGQGAYEQFF	TGTGCCAGCTCACCCCCGGGACAGGGGGCGTATGAGCAGTTCTTC
.	.	TRBV5-5	TRBJ1-5	CASSLREGDSNQPQHF	TGTGCCAGCAGCTTGAGGGAGGGCGATAGCAATCAGCCCCAGCATTTT
.	.	TRBV7-2	TRBJ2-5	CASSFTWIQGETQYF	TGTGCCAGCAGCTTTACCTGGATCCAGGGGGAGACCCAGTACTTC
once	.	TRBV6-6	TRBJ2-5	CASSAGRGYQETQYF	TGTGCCAGCAGCGCTGGGCGGGGATACCAAGAGACCCAGTACTTC
few	.	TRBV1	TRBJ2-3	CTSSLDRTTYTDTQYF	TGCACCAGCAGCCTAGACCGGACTACCTACACAGATACGCAGTATTTT
.	.	TRBV11-2	TRBJ2-3	CASSLDGSADTQYF	TGTGCCAGCAGCTTGGACGGGAGTGCAGATACGCAGTATTTT
.	.	TRBV11-2	TRBJ2-7	CASSLSVSLSSYEQYF	TGTGCCAGCAGCTTATCCGTGTCCCTTAGCAGCTACGAGCAGTACTTC
few	.	TRBV29-1	TRBJ1-2	CSVEKGTGLHTF	TGCAGCGTTGAGAAGGGAACAGGACTACACACCTTC
few	TRBD1	TRBV7-2	TRBJ1-6	CASSSRWTGRRDSPLHF	TGTGCCAGCAGCTCCCGATGGACAGGGCGCAGGGATTCACCCCTCCACTTT
once	.	TRBV7-3	TRBJ2-7	CASSLWADEQYF	TGTGCCAGCAGCCTGTGGGCCGACGAGCAGTACTTC
.	TRBD1	TRBV7-2	TRBJ2-7	CASSPQGQGYSYEQYF	TGTGCCAGCAGCCCCCAGGGACAGGGGTACTCCTACGAGCAGTACTTC
.	TRBD2	TRBV4-3	TRBJ2-1	CASSQATGTSGGRYNEQFF	TGCGCCAGCAGCCAAGCTACCGGGACTAGCGGGGGGCGATACAATGAGCAGTTCTTC
.	TRBD1	TRBV6-6	TRBJ1-2	CASSSGQGVGYTF	TGTGCCAGCAGTTCGGGACAGGGGGTCGGCTACACCTTC
.	TRBD1	TRBV28	TRBJ1-5	CASSLIGQGGQPQHF	TGTGCCAGCAGTTTAATCGGACAGGGCGGTCAGCCCCAGCATTTT
.	TRBD2	TRBV27	TRBJ2-1	CASRRQLAGANEQFF	TGTGCCAGCAGGCGGCAGCTAGCGGGAGCCAATGAGCAGTTCTTC
once	.	TRBV7-9	TRBJ2-7	CASSLPSYEQYF	TGTGCCAGCAGCCTACCCTCCTACGAGCAGTACTTC
.	TRBD1	TRBV4-3	TRBJ2-3	CASSPTKLTGITDTQYF	TGCGCCAGCAGCCCCACGAAATTGACAGGGATCACAGATACGCAGTATTTT
.	TRBD1	TRBV6-5	TRBJ2-5	CASSYLQGIQETQYF	TGTGCCAGCAGTTACCTACAGGGGATCCAAGAGACCCAGTACTTC
few	TRBD1	TRBV5-1	TRBJ2-2	CASSSTGGTNGELFF	TGCGCCAGCAGCTCCACAGGGGGAACCAACGGGGAGCTGTTTTTT
few	TRBD2	TRBV28	TRBJ2-3	CASSLGLAGGSHTQYF	TGTGCCAGCAGTCTCGGACTAGCGGGAGGTTCGCATACGCAGTATTTT
few	TRBD2	TRBV7-2	TRBJ2-1	CASSPRAGRMNEQFF	TGTGCCAGCAGCCCAAGAGCGGGGAGAATGAATGAGCAGTTCTTC
once	.	TRBV7-2	TRBJ1-5	CASSLRAGGGSGNQPQHF	TGTGCCAGCAGCTTACGAGCTGGGGGGGGCTCGGGCAATCAGCCCCAGCATTTT
.	TRBD2	TRBV7-2	TRBJ2-3	CASSYSGRGTDTQYF	TGTGCCAGCAGCTACAGCGGGAGAGGCACAGATACGCAGTATTTT
.	TRBD2	TRBV7-2	TRBJ2-3	CASSSSGGANTDTQYF	TGTGCCAGCAGCTCTAGCGGGGGGGCTAACACAGATACGCAGTATTTT
.	.	TRBV28	TRBJ2-6	CASSPGSSGANVLTF	TGTGCCAGCAGTCCGGGGTCCTCTGGGGCCAACGTCCTGACTTTC
.	.	TRBV28	TRBJ2-2	CASSLQDTGELFF	TGTGCCAGCAGTTTACAGGACACCGGGGAGCTGTTTTTT
once	.	TRBV5-6	TRBJ1-1	CASSGGGAGLTEAFF	TGTGCCAGCAGCGGGGGAGGGGCGGGCCTCACTGAAGCTTTCTTT
.	.	TRBV30	TRBJ2-3	CAWNPGTDTQYF	TGTGCCTGGAATCCCGGGACAGATACGCAGTATTTT
.	.	TRBV7-3	TRBJ2-7	CASSSWASTVPYEQYF	TGTGCCAGCAGCTCCTGGGCCTCAACGGTACCCTACGAGCAGTACTTC
once	.	TRBV9	TRBJ2-2	CASSGRQARNTGELFF	TGTGCCAGCAGCGGCCGACAGGCAAGGAACACCGGGGAGCTGTTTTTT
.	.	TRBV5-1	TRBJ2-7	CASSEVSTSSEQYF	TGCGCCAGCAGCGAAGTATCCACCTCTAGCGAGCAGTACTTC